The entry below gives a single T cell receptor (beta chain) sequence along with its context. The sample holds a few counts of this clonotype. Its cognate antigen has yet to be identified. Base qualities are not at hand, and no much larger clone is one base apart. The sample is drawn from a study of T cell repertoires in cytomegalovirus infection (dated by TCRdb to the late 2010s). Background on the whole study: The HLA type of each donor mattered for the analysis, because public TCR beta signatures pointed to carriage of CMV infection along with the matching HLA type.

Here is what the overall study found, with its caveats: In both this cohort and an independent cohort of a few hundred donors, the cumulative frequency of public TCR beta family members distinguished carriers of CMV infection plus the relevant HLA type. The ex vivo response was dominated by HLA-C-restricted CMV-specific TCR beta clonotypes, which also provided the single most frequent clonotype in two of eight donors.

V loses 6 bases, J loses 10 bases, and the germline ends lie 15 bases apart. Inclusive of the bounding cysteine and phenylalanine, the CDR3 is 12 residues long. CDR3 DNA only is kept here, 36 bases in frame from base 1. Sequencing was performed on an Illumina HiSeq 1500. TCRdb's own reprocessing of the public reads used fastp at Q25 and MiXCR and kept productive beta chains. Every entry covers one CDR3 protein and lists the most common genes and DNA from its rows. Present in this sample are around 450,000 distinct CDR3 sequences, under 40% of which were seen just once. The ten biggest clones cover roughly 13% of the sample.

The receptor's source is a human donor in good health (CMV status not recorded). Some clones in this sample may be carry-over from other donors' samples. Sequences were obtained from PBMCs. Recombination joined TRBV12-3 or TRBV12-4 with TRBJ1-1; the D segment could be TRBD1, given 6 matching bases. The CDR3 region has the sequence CASSRRGSGAFF. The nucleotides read TGTGCCAGCAGCCGCAGGGGCTCTGGAGCTTTCTTT.